The clone carrying this T cell receptor beta chain was recorded a few times. What it binds is not known. TCR cDNA molecules were tagged individually, and each one carried a unique molecular identifier. MiXCR was run by TCRdb on the 5' RACE reads, yielding one entry per CDR3 protein. The data show around 95,000 distinct CDR3 sequences, approximately 4.4% seen once. This entry belongs to a study of spatial heterogeneity in lung cancer. The study, taken as a whole, reports: Tumors with more nonsynonymous mutations had more expanded intratumoral alpha and beta TCRs.

Germline V gene lookup returns CDR1 SGHRS and CDR2 YFSETQ. V lost 0 bases and J 5 bases, leaving 9 bases between the germline ends. This CDR3 has 14 amino acids. As for time point: sample taken at primary tumor resection. Samples were obtained from 70 or so donors, all untreated early-stage non-small cell lung cancer patients. Unsorted tumor, nontumor lung tissue or cryopreserved PBMC supplied the whole RNA. The specimen was lung tumor tissue, collected at surgery. This receptor was obtained from a male donor with early-stage non-small cell lung cancer. The chain joins TRBV5-1 to TRBJ1-5; TRBD1 might be the D (5 bases). In nucleotides, the CDR3 is TGCGCCAGCAGCTTGGAGGCGGGGGATCAGCCCCAGCATTTT. Its protein product is CASSLEAGDQPQHF. The full variable domain, rest sourced from reference TRBV5-1 and TRBJ1-5, is KAGVTQTPRYLIKTRGQQVTLSCSPISGHRSVSWYQQTPGQGLQFLFEYFSETQRNKGNFPGRFSGRQFSNSRSEMNVSTLELGDSALYLCASSLEAGDQPQHFGDGTRLSIL.